This TCR beta chain was obtained from a study of blood T cell repertoires in COVID-19. Across the study: From T cells, B-cell-depleted T cells, or PBMCs came the material, which was cDNA or gDNA.

Profiling relied on immunoSEQ multiplex PCR, and the TCRdb table lists in-frame clones only, not all of them. This table has 250,000 to 400,000 clones, 90% appearing once. The V end was cut by 0 bases, the J end by 3 bases, with 9 bases between. Germline V CDR1 and CDR2: GTSNPN, SVGIG (reference sequence). CDR3 length equals 14 residues. Sequenced input: PBMCs or T cells enriched from blood (not recorded which). The chain has TRBV30 and TRBJ1-5; D perhaps matches TRBD1 (5 bases). The receptor's source is a man between 60 and 75 years old who had recovered from COVID-19. The CDR3 DNA sequence: TGTGCCTGGAGTGTGAGACAGAACAATCAGCCCCAGCATTTT. Translating it yields CAWSVRQNNQPQHF.